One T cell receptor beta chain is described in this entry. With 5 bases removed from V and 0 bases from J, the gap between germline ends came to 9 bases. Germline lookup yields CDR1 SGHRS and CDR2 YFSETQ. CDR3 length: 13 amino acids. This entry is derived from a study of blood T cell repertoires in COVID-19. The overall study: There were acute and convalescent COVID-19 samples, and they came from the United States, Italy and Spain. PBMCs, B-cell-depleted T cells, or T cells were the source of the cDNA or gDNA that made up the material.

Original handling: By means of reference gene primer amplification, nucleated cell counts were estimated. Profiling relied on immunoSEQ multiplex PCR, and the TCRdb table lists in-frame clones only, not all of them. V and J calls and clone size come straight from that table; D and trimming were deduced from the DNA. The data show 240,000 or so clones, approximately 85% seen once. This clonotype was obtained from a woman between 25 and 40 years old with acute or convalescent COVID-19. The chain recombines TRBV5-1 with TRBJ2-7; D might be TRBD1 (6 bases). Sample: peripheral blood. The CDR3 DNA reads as TGCGCCAGCAGACCGACAGGCTCCTACGAGCAGTACTTC. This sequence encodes CASRPTGSYEQYF.